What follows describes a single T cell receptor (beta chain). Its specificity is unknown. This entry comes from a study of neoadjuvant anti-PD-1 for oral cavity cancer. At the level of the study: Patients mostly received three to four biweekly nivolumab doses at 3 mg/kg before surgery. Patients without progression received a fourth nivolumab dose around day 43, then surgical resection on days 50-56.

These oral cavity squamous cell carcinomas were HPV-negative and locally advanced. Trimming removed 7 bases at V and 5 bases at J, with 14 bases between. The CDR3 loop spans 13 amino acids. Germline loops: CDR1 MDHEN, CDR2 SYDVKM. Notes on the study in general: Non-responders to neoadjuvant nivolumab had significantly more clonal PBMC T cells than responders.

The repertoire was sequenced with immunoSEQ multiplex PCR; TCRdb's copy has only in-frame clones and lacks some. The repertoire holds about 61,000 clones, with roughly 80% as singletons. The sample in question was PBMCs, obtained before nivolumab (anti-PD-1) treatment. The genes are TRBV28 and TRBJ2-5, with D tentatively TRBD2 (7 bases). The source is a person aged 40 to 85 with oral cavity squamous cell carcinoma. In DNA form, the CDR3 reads TGTGCCAGCACCCCACGGGGGGCGGAGACCCAGTACTTC. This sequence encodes CASTPRGAETQYF.